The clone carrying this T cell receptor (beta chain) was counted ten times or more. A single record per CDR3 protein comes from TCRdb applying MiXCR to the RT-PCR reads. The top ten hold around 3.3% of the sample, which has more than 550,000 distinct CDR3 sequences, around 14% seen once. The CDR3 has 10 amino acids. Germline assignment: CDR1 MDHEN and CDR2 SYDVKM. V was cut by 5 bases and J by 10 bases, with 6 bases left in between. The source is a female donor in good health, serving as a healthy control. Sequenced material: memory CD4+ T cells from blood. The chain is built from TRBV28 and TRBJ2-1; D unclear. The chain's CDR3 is CASSHTEQFF. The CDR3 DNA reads TGTGCCAGCAGTCACACAGAGCAGTTCTTC.